Listed below are T cell receptor beta chains from one sample, sequenced in a study of cytomegalovirus exposure and HLA in healthy donors. The method was immunoSEQ multiplex PCR; TCRdb's version includes in-frame clones alone and lacks a portion of them. The repertoire holds 150,000 to 200,000 clones, with 75% to 90% as singletons. Sequencing was done on a sample of PBMCs. The source of these receptors is a man aged 40-49 years in good health and CMV-seropositive. The CDR3 runs from the conserved cysteine through the conserved F or W. The D gene is left open where the match is weak. Clone size is not always given. Where it is, it says once, few, many or a class for expanded clones.

V	size	D	J	CDR3	DNA
TRBV19	.	.	TRBJ2-7	CASSIIPSTSDEQYF	TGTGCCAGTAGTATAATTCCCTCCACCAGCGACGAGCAGTACTTC
TRBV28	.	.	TRBJ1-2	CASTSGVGGNYGYTF	TGTGCCAGCACCTCCGGGGTAGGGGGTAACTATGGCTACACCTTC
TRBV29-1	.	TRBD1	TRBJ1-1	CSTYRDRAPEAFF	TGCAGCACCTACCGGGACAGGGCCCCTGAAGCTTTCTTT
TRBV7-2	.	TRBD2	TRBJ2-5	CASSPVGAGVYQETQYF	TGTGCCAGCAGCCCCGTGGGAGCGGGGGTGTACCAAGAGACCCAGTACTTC
TRBV6-5	.	.	TRBJ2-5	CASSYEQGRLETQYF	TGTGCCAGCAGTTACGAACAGGGACGCCTGGAGACCCAGTACTTC
TRBV30	few	TRBD1	TRBJ2-7	CATHRPRRDRRSYEQYF	TGTGCCACCCACCGACCGCGCCGGGACAGGCGCTCCTACGAGCAGTACTTC
TRBV27	.	TRBD1	TRBJ1-5	CASSPWDRVSNQPQHF	TGTGCCAGCAGTCCATGGGACAGGGTTAGCAATCAGCCCCAGCATTTT
TRBV5-4	.	.	TRBJ2-2	CASSSGLNTGELFF	TGTGCCAGCAGCTCCGGACTAAACACCGGGGAGCTGTTTTTT
TRBV7-9	.	.	TRBJ2-3	CASSLSGDTQYF	TGTGCCAGCAGCTTATCAGGCGATACGCAGTATTTT
TRBV5-1	few	TRBD2	TRBJ2-3	CASSGGLAALSTDTQYF	TGCGCCAGCAGCGGGGGACTAGCGGCCCTTAGCACAGATACGCAGTATTTT
TRBV9	.	.	TRBJ2-2	CASSPQGPYGTGELFF	TGTGCCAGCAGCCCTCAGGGTCCTTATGGCACCGGGGAGCTGTTTTTT
TRBV27	.	TRBD2	TRBJ2-3	CASINNLAGLRGGTQYF	TGTGCCAGCATTAACAACCTAGCGGGACTACGCGGCGGTACGCAGTATTTT
TRBV7-2	.	.	TRBJ2-3	CASSPLGRGPTDTQYF	TGTGCCAGCAGCCCCCTTGGGCGGGGGCCCACAGATACGCAGTATTTT
TRBV9	.	TRBD1	TRBJ2-5	CASSVRQGAETQYF	TGTGCCAGCAGCGTAAGACAGGGGGCAGAGACCCAGTACTTC
TRBV6-6	.	.	TRBJ2-7	CAREDEQYF	TGTGCCAGGGAGGACGAGCAGTACTTC
TRBV11-2	few	.	TRBJ1-4	CASSREGAATNEKLFF	TGTGCCAGCAGCCGCGAGGGAGCGGCAACTAATGAAAAACTGTTTTTT
TRBV27	.	TRBD1	TRBJ2-1	CASSLRARGSDNEQFF	TGTGCCAGCAGTTTACGAGCCAGGGGGTCGGACAATGAGCAGTTCTTC
TRBV11-2	.	.	TRBJ2-7	CASSLSPEEIYEQYF	TGTGCCAGCAGCTTATCACCAGAGGAAATTTACGAGCAGTACTTC
TRBV19	.	.	TRBJ1-3	CASIQSGGISGNTIYF	TGTGCCAGTATTCAGAGCGGGGGAATCTCTGGAAACACCATATATTTT
TRBV4-3	.	TRBD1	TRBJ1-4	CASSHERTGDEKLFF	TGCGCCAGCAGCCACGAACGGACAGGGGATGAAAAACTGTTTTTT
TRBV30	.	.	TRBJ1-4	CAWSSGNEKLFF	TGTGCCTGGAGCTCGGGGAATGAAAAACTGTTTTTT
TRBV5-5	.	TRBD1	TRBJ2-7	CASSTRDSSYEQYF	TGTGCCAGCAGCACTCGGGACAGCTCCTACGAGCAGTACTTC
TRBV5-8	.	.	TRBJ2-6	CASSIGQGLGLNVLTF	TGTGCCAGCAGCATAGGACAGGGTTTGGGACTAAACGTCCTGACTTTC
TRBV7-9	once	TRBD1	TRBJ2-7	CASSVPTGKGYEQYF	TGTGCCAGCAGCGTCCCGACAGGGAAGGGGTACGAGCAGTACTTC
TRBV9	.	.	TRBJ1-2	CASSWRDNYGYTF	TGTGCCAGCAGCTGGAGAGACAACTATGGCTACACCTTC
TRBV4-3	.	TRBD2	TRBJ2-1	CASSHVGGLAGDSSYNEQFF	TGCGCCAGCAGCCACGTAGGGGGACTAGCGGGGGATAGCTCCTACAATGAGCAGTTCTTC
TRBV5-4	.	.	TRBJ2-7	CASSFRGDYEQYF	TGTGCCAGCAGCTTCAGGGGGGACTACGAGCAGTACTTC
TRBV6-5	.	TRBD2	TRBJ2-1	CASRPAGGNEQFF	TGTGCCAGCAGGCCGGCGGGGGGTAATGAGCAGTTCTTC
TRBV13	.	TRBD2	TRBJ2-5	CASSLLAGDAETQYF	TGTGCCAGCAGCTTACTAGCGGGGGATGCAGAGACCCAGTACTTC
TRBV6-5	.	TRBD2	TRBJ2-7	CASSARTGGQGEQYF	TGTGCCAGCAGTGCGCGGACGGGGGGGCAGGGCGAGCAGTACTTC
TRBV7-2	once	TRBD1	TRBJ2-7	CASSLAGGGYEQYF	TGTGCCAGCAGCTTAGCAGGGGGCGGCTACGAGCAGTACTTC
TRBV10-2	.	TRBD1	TRBJ1-1	CASSEEGDRGVTEAFF	TGCGCCAGCAGTGAGGAGGGGGACAGAGGGGTCACTGAAGCTTTCTTT
TRBV5-6	once	.	TRBJ2-7	CASSLGLEQYF	TGTGCCAGCAGCTTGGGTCTCGAGCAGTACTTC
TRBV4-3	.	.	TRBJ2-7	CASSQGMTGSYEQYF	TGCGCCAGCAGCCAAGGAATGACAGGATCCTACGAGCAGTACTTC
TRBV5-4	.	.	TRBJ1-5	CASSFGRVNDQPQHF	TGTGCCAGCAGCTTTGGCAGGGTCAATGATCAGCCCCAGCATTTT
TRBV10-1	.	.	TRBJ2-5	CASSDQRETQYF	TGCGCCAGCAGTGACCAGCGAGAGACCCAGTACTTC
TRBV7-2	.	.	TRBJ1-1	CASSSLGGEAFF	TGTGCCAGCAGCTCCCTCGGCGGGGAAGCTTTCTTT